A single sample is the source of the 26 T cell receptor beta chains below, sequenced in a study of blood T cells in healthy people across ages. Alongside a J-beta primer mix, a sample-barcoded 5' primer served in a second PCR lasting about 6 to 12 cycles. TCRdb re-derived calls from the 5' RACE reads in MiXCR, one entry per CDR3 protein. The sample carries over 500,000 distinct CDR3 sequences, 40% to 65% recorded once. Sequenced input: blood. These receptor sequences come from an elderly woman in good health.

CDR3 sequence: CASSQGQTQGEAFF. In DNA form, the CDR3 reads TGTGCCAGCAGCCAGGGACAGACCCAGGGGGAAGCTTTCTTT. This chain links TRBV28 with TRBJ1-1, with 7 positions matching TRBD1. The germline CDR1 and CDR2 sequences are MDHEN and SYDVKM. There are 14 residues in the CDR3. The V gene end was trimmed by 6 bases and the J gene end by 8 bases; junction bases not matched to a gene: 12.

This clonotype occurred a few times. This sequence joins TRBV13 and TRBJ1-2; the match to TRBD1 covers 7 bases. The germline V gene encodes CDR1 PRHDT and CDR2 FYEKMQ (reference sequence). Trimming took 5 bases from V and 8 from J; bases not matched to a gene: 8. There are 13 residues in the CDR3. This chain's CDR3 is CASSPTGTGGYTF. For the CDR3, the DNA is TGTGCCAGCAGCCCGACAGGGACTGGAGGCTACACCTTC.

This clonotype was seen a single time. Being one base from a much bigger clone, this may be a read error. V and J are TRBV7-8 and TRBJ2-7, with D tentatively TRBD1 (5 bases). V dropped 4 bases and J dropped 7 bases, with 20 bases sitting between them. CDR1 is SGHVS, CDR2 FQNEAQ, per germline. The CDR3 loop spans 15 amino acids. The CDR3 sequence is CASSYQGISENEQYF. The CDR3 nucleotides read TGTGCCAGCAGCTATCAGGGAATATCGGAGAATGAGCAGTACTTC.

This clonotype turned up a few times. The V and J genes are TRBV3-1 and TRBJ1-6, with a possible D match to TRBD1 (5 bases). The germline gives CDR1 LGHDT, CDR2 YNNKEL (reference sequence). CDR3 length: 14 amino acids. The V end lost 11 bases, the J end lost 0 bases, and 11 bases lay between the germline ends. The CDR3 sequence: CAASDSSYNSPLHF. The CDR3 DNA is TGTGCCGCCAGCGACAGCTCCTATAATTCACCCCTCCACTTT. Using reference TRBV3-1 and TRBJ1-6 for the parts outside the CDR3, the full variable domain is DTAVSQTPKYLVTQMGNDKSIKCEQNLGHDTMYWYKQDSKKFLKIMFSYNNKELIINETVPNRFSPKSPDKAHLNLHINSLELGDSAVYFCAASDSSYNSPLHFGNGTRLTVT.

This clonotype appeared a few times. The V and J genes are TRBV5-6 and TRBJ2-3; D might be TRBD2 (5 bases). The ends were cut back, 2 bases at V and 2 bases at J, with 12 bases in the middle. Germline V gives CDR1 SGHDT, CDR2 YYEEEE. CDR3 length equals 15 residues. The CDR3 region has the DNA TGTGCCAGCAGCTTTGGGCGGGCCTACACAGATACGCAGTATTTT. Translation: CASSFGRAYTDTQYF.

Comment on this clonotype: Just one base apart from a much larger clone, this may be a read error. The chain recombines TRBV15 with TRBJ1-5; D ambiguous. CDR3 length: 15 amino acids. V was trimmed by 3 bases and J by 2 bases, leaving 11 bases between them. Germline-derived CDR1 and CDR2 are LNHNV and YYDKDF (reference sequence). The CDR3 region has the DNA TGTGCCACCAGCAGCCAGCCTATTGGCAATCAGCCCCAGCATTTT. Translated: CATSSQPIGNQPQHF.

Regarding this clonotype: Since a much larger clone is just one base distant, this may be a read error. CDR3 residues: CAGSIQGVNEQFF. CDR3 DNA: TGTGCCGGTAGTATACAGGGGGTCAATGAGCAGTTCTTC. This chain connects TRBV19 to TRBJ2-1, with 8 bases fitting TRBD1. This CDR3 region has 13 residues. Germline V gives CDR1 LNHDA, CDR2 SQIVND (reference sequence). The full variable domain, in which reference TRBV19 and TRBJ2-1 provide the parts outside the CDR3, is DGGITQSPKYLFRKEGQNVTLSCEQNLNHDAMYWYRQDPGQGLRLIYYSQIVNDFQKGDIAEGYSVSREKKESFPLTVTSAQKNPTAFYLCAGSIQGVNEQFFGPGTRLTVL.

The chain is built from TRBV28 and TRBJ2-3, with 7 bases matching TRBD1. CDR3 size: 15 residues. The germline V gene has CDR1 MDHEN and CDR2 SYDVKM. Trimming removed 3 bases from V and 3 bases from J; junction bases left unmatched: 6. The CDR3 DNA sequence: TGTGCCAGCAGTTTTACAGGGGCAAAGACAGATACGCAGTATTTT. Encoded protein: CASSFTGAKTDTQYF.

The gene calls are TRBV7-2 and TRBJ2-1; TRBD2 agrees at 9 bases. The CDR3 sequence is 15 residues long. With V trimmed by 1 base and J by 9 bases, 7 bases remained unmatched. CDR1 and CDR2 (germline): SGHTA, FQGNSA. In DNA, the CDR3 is TGTGCCAGCAGCTTAGGCGGGAGGGTGAGTGGTGAGCAGTTCTTC. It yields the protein CASSLGGRVSGEQFF.

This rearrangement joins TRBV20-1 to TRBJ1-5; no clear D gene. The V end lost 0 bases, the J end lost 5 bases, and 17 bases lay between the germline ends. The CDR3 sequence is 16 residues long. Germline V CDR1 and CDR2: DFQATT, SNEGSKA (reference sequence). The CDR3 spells CSARDHQQYRDQPQHF. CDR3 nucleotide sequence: TGCAGTGCTAGAGATCATCAACAGTATCGCGATCAGCCCCAGCATTTT.

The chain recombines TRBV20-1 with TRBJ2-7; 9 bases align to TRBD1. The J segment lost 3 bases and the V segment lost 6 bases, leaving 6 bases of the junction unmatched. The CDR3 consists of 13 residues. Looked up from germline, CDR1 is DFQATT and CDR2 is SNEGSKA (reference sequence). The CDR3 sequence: CSAITGGGYEQYF. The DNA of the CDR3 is TGCAGTGCCATTACAGGGGGCGGCTACGAGCAGTACTTC.

The CDR3 region has the DNA TGCGCCAGCAGCCTCAGGGGGGACCTGTTCTTC. Protein: CASSLRGDLFF. The chain carries TRBV4-1 and TRBJ2-1; tentatively, D is TRBD1 (7 bases). Trimming pared 4 bases from V and 15 bases from J, leaving 13 bases between. This CDR3 is 11 amino acids long. Germline loops: CDR1 MGHRA, CDR2 YSYEKL.

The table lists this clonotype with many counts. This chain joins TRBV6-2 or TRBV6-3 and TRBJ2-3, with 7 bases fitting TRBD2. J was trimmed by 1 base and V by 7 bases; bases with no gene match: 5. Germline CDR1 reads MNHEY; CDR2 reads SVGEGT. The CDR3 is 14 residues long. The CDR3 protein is CASKSGDRTDTQYF. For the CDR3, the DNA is TGTGCCAGCAAAAGCGGGGACCGCACAGATACGCAGTATTTT.

The CDR3 loop is CASRPLQNPQETQYF. CDR3 nucleotides: TGTGCCAGCAGACCCCTACAGAACCCCCAAGAGACCCAGTACTTC. The chain couples TRBV3-1 to TRBJ2-5; no clear D. Between the trimmed V and J ends, which lost 6 bases and 1 base, there was a span of 15 bases. The CDR3 is 15 residues long. CDR1 is LGHDT and CDR2 is YNNKEL in the germline V gene (reference sequence).

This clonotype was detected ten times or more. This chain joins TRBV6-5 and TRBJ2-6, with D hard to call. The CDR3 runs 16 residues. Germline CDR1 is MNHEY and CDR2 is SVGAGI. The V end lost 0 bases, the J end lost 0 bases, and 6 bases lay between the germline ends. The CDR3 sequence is CASSYSYDSGANVLTF. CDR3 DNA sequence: TGTGCCAGCAGTTACTCATACGACTCTGGGGCCAACGTCCTGACTTTC.

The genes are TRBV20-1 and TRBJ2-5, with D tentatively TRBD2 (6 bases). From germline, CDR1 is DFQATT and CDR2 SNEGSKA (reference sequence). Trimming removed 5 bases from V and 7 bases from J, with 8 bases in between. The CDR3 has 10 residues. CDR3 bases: TGCAGTGCTGACGGGGGGACCCAGTACTTC. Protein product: CSADGGTQYF.

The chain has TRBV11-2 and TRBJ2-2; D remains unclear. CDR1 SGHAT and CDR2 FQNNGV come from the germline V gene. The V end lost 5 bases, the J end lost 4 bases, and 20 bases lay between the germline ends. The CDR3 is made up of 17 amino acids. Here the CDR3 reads CASSPSKSKEGTGELFF. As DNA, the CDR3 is TGTGCCAGCAGCCCGTCAAAGAGCAAGGAAGGCACCGGGGAGCTGTTTTTT.

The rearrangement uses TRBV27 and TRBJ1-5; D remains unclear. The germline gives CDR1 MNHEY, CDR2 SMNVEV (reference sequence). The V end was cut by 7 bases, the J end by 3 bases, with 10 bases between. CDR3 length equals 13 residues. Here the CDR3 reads CASTFSINQPQHF. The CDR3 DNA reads TGTGCCAGCACCTTTAGTATCAATCAGCCCCAGCATTTT.

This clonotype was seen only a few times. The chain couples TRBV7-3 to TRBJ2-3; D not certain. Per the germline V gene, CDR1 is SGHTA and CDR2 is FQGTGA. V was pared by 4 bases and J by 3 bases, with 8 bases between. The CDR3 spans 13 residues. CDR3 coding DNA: TGTGCCAGCAGCTCGCATGGTACAGATACGCAGTATTTT. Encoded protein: CASSSHGTDTQYF.

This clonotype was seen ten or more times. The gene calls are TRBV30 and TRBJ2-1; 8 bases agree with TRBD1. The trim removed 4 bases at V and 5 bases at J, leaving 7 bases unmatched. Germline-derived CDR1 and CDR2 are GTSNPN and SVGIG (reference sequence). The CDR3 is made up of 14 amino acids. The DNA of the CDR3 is TGTGCCTGGAACCATCGACAGGGGAACAATGAGCAGTTCTTC. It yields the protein CAWNHRQGNNEQFF.

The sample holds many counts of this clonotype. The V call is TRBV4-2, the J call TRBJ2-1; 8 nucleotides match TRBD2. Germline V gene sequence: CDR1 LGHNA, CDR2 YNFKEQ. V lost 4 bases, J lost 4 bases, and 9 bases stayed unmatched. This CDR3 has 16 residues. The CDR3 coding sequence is TGTGCCAGCAGCCCCTCCCAGGGACTAGAGTACAATGAGCAGTTCTTC. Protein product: CASSPSQGLEYNEQFF.

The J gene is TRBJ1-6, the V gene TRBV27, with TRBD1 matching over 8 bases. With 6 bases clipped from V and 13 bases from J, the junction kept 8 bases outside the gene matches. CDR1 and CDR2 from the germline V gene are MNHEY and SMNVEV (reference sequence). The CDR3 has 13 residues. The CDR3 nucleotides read TGTGCCAGCAGCTTCGGACAGGGTCGGCCCCTCCACTTT. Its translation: CASSFGQGRPLHF.

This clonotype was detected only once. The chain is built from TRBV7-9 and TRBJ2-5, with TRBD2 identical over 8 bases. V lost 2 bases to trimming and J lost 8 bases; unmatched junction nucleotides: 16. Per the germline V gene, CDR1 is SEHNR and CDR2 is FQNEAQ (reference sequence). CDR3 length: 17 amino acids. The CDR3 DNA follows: TGTGCCAGCAGCTTATCCCCGGGAGGGGGTGCCGCTCGTACCCAGTACTTC. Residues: CASSLSPGGGAARTQYF.

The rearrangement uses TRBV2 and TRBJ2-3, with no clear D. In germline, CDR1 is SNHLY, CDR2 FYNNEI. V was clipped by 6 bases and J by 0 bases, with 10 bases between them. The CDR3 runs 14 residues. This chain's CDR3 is CASRGTASTDTQYF. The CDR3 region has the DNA TGTGCCAGCAGGGGTACAGCTAGCACAGATACGCAGTATTTT.

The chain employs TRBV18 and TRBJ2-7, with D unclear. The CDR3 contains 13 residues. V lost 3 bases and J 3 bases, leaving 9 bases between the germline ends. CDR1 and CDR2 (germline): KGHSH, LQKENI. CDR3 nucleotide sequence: TGTGCCAGCTCACCTCGGGCTAGCTACGAGCAGTACTTC. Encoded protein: CASSPRASYEQYF.

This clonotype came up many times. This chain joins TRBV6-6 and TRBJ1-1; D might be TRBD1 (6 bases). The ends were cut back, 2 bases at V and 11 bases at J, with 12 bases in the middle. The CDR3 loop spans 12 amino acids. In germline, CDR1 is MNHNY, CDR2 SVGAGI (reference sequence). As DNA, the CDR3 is TGTGCCAGCAGTTACCCCCCGAGGGGGGCTTTCTTT. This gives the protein CASSYPPRGAFF.